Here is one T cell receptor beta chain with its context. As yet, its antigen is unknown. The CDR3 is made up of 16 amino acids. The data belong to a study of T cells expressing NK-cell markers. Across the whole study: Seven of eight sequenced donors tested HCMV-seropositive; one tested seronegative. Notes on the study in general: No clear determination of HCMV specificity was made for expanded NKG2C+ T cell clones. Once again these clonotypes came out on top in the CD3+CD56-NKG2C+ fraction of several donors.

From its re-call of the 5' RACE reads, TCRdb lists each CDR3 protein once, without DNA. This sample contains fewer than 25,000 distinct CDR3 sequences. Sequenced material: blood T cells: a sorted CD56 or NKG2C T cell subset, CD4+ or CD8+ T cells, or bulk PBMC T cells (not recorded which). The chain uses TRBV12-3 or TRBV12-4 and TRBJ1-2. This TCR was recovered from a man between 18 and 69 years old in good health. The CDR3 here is CASSPRASTDNYGYTF.